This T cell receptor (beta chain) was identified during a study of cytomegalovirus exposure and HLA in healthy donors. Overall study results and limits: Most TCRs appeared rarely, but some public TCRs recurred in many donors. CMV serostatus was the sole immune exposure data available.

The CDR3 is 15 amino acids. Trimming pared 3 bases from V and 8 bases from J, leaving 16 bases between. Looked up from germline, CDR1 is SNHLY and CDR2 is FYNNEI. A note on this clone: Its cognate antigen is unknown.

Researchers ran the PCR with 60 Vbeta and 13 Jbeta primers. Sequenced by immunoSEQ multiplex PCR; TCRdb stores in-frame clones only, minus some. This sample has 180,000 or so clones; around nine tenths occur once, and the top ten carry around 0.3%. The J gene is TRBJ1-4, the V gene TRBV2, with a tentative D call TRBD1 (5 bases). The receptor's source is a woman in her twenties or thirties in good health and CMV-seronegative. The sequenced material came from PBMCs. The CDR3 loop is CASSESWRGEEKLFF. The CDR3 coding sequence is TGTGCCAGCAGTGAGTCGTGGCGGGGGGAGGAAAAACTGTTTTTT.